This T cell receptor (beta chain) was recovered during a study of radiotherapy plus CTLA-4 blockade in lung cancer. CTLA-4 blockade using ipilimumab, together with focal radiation, was received by patients with chemo-refractory metastatic non-small-cell lung cancer. Trimming pared 1 base from V and 5 bases from J, leaving 14 bases between. The CDR3 is 15 residues long. Germline loops: CDR1 SGHAT, CDR2 FQNNGV. Produced via immunoSEQ multiplex PCR; TCRdb's table is partial and in-frame only. The data contain some 90,000 clones, roughly 87% of them singletons. The sample in question was peripheral blood, obtained from a patient treated with radiotherapy plus ipilimumab. This receptor was obtained from a human donor with non-small cell lung cancer who had stable disease on radiotherapy plus ipilimumab. This chain links TRBV11-2 with TRBJ2-5; possible D gene TRBD1, 5 bases. The CDR3 DNA reads as TGTGCCAGCAGCTTAGCAGTGACAGCCGGGGAGACCCAGTACTTC. Encoded protein: CASSLAVTAGETQYF.